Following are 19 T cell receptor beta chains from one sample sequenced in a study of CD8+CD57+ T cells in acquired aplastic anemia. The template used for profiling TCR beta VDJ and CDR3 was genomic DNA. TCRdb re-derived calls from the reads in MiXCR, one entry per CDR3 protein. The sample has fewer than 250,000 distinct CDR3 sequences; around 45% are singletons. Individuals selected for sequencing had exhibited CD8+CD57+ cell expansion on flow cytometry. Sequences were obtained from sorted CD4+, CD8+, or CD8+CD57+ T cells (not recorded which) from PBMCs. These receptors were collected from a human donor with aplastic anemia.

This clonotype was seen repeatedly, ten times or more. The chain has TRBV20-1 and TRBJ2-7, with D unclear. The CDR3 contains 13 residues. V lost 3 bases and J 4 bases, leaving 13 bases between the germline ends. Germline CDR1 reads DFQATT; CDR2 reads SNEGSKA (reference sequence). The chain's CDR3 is CSASDDRSYEQYF. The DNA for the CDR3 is TGCAGTGCTAGCGACGACCGGAGTTACGAGCAGTACTTC.

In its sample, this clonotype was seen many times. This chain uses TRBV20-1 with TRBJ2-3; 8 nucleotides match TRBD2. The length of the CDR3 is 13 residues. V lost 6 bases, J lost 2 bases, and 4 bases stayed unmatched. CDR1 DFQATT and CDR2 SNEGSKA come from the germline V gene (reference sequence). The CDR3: CSAKRGITDTQYF. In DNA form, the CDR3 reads TGCAGTGCCAAGCGGGGGATCACAGATACGCAGTATTTT.

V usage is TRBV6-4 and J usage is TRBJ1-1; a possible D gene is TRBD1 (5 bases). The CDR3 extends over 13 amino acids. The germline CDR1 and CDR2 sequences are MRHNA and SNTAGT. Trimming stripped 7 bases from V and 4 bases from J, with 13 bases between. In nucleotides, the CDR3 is TGTGCCAGCACCCGAGGGGATGGCACTGAAGCTTTCTTT. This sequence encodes CASTRGDGTEAFF.

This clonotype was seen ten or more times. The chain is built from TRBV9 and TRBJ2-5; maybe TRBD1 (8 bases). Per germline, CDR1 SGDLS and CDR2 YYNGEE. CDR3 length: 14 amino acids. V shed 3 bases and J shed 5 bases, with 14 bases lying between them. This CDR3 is CASSDGQGGETQYF. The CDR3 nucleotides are TGTGCCAGCAGCGACGGACAGGGAGGGGAGACCCAGTACTTC.

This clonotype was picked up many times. CDR3 DNA sequence: TGTGCCAGCAGTGAGACTAGCGGAACCTACGAGCAGTACTTC. Protein product: CASSETSGTYEQYF. V and J are TRBV6-5 and TRBJ2-7; TRBD2 aligns across 9 bases. After removal of 5 bases from V and 2 bases from J, the junction contained 4 bases not matched to a gene. This CDR3 has 14 amino acids. Per germline, CDR1 MNHEY and CDR2 SVGAGI.

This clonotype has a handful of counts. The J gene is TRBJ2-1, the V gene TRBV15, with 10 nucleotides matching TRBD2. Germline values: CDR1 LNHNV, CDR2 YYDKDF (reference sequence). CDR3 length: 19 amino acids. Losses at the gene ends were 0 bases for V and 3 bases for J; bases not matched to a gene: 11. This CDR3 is CATSRDGLAGETFYNEQFF. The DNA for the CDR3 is TGTGCCACCAGCAGAGATGGGCTAGCGGGAGAGACCTTCTACAATGAGCAGTTCTTC. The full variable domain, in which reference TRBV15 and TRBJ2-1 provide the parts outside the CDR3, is DAMVIQNPRYQVTQFGKPVTLSCSQTLNHNVMYWYQQKSSQAPKLLFHYYDKDFNNEADTPDNFQSRRPNTSFCFLDIRSPGLGDTAMYLCATSRDGLAGETFYNEQFFGPGTRLTVL.

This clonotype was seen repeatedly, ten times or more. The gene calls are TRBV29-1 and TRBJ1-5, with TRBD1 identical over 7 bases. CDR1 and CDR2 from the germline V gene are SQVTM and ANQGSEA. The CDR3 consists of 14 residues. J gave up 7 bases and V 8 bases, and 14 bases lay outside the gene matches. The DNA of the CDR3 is TGCAGCATGACACAGGGGTGCTACGGGCAGCCCCAGCATTTT. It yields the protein CSMTQGCYGQPQHF.

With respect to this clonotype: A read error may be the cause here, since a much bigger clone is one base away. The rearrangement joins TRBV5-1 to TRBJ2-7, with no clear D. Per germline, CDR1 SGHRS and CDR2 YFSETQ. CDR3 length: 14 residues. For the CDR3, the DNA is TGTGCCAGCAGCTTAGGAAATCTACGGTACGAGCAGTGCTTC. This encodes CASSLGNLRYEQCF.

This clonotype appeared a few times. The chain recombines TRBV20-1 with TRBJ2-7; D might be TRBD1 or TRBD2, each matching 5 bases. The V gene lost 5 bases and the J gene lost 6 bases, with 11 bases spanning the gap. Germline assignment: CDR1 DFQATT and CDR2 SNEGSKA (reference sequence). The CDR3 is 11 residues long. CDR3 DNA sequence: TGCAGTGCTGGTGGGACGCCCGAGCAGTACTTC. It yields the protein CSAGGTPEQYF.

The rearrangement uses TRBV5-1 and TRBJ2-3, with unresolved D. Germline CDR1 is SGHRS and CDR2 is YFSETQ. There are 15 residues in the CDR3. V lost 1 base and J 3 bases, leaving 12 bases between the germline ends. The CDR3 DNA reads TGCGCCAGCAGCTTGTCTGGGCCCGTAACAGATACGCAGTATTTT. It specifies CASSLSGPVTDTQYF.

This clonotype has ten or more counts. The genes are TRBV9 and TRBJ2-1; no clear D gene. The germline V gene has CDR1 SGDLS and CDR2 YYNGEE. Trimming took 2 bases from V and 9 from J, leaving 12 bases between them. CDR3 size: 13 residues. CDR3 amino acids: CASSVDLNFEQFF. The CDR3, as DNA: TGTGCCAGCAGCGTGGACCTCAATTTTGAGCAGTTCTTC.

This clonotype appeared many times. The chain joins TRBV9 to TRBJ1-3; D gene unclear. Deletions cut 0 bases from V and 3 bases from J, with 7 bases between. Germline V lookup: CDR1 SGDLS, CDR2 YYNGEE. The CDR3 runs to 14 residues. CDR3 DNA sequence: TGTGCCAGCAGCGTAGAAGCGGGTGGAAACACCATATATTTT. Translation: CASSVEAGGNTIYF.

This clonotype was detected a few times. The CDR3 DNA reads TGTGCCAGCAGTGGGACTAGCGGCTCCTACGAGCAGTACTTC. Translation gives CASSGTSGSYEQYF. This chain links TRBV6-2 or TRBV6-3 with TRBJ2-7; TRBD2 aligns across 11 bases. V shed 5 bases and J 0 bases; nucleotides not matched to a gene: 0. Germline V gives CDR1 MNHEY, CDR2 SVGEGT. CDR3 size: 14 residues.

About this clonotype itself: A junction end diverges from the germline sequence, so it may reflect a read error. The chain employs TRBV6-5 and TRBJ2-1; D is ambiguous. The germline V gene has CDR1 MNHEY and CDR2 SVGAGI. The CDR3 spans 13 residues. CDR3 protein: CASSLSSYNERFF. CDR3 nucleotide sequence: TGTGCCAGCAGTCTAAGCTCCTACAATGAGCGGTTCTTC.

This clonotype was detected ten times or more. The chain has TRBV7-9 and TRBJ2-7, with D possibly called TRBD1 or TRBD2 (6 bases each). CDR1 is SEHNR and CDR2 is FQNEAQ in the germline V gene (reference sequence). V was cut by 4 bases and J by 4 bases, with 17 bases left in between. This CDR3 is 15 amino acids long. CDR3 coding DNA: TGTGCCAGCAGCTCAGGGTACGGAGGGGGTTACGAGCAGTACTTC. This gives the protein CASSSGYGGGYEQYF.

The CDR3 nucleotides are TGTGCCAGTGGGACAGGGGGCGTCGATGGCTACACCTTC. As protein: CASGTGGVDGYTF. The rearrangement joins TRBV19 to TRBJ1-2; 12 bases line up with TRBD1. The CDR3 totals 13 residues. CDR1 and CDR2 from the germline V gene are LNHDA and SQIVND (reference sequence). V lost 8 bases to trimming and J lost 6 bases; unmatched junction nucleotides: 4.

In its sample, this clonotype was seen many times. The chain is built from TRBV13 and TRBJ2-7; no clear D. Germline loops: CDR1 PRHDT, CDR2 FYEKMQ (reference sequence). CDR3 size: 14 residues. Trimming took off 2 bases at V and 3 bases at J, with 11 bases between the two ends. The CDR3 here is CASSLISTDYEQYF. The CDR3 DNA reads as TGTGCCAGCAGCTTAATCTCGACGGACTACGAGCAGTACTTC.

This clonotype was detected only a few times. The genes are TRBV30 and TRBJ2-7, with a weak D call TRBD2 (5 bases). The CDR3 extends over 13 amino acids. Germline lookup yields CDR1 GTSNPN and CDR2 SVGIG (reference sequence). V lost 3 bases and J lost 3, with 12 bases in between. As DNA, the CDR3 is TGTGCCTGGAGGACTATCGGGGACTACGAGCAGTACTTC. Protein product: CAWRTIGDYEQYF. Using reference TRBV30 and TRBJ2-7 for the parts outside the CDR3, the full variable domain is SQTIHQWPATLVQPVGSPLSLECTVEGTSNPNLYWYRQAAGRGLQLLFYSVGIGQISSEVPQNLSASRPQDRQFILSSKKLLLSDSGFYLCAWRTIGDYEQYFGPGTRLTVT.

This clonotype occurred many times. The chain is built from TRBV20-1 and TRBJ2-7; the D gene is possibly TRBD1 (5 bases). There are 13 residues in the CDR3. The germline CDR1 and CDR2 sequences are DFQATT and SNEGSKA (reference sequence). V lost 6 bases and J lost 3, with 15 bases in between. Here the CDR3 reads CSAPKEGDYEQYF. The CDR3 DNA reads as TGCAGTGCGCCTAAGGAAGGGGACTACGAGCAGTACTTC.